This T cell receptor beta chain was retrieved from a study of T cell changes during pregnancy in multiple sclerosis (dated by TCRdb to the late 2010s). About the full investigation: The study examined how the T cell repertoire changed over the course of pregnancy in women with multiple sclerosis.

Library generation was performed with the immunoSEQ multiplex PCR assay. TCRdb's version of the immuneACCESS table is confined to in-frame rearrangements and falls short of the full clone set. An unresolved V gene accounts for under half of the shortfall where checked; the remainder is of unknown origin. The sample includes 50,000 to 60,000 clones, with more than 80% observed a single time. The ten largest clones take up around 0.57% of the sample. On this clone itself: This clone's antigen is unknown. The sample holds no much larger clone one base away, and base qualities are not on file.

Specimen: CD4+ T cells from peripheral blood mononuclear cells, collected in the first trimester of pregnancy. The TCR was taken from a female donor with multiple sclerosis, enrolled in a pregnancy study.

The CDR3 reads as follows: CASSLDRARSLNTEAFF. The nucleotides are TGCGCCAGCAGCCTCGACAGGGCACGGAGCTTGAACACTGAAGCTTTCTTT. The chain couples TRBV5-1 to TRBJ1-1, with 7 junctional bases fitting TRBD1. Trimming accounts for 4 bases at V and 0 bases at J, while the number of junction bases matched to no gene is 12. The CDR3 has 17 amino acids, counting the end cysteine and phenylalanine. Only the CDR3 portion is preserved as DNA: 51 bases, with reading frame beginning at the first base. Based on the germline V gene, the CDR1 and CDR2 sequences are SGHRS and YFSETQ.